The TCR beta chain described here comes from a study of blood T cell repertoires in COVID-19. Study details: Some COVID-19 samples were acute and others convalescent; all came from the United States, Italy and Spain. Sample material is recorded as cDNA or gDNA derived from T cells, B-cell-depleted T cells, or PBMCs.

Germline V gene data show CDR1 as SGHTA and CDR2 as FQGNSA. This CDR3 spans 16 amino acids. The ends were cut back, 2 bases at V and 4 bases at J, with 15 bases in the middle. In the source study's methods: Reference gene primer amplification gave nucleated cell count estimates. The table came from immunoSEQ multiplex PCR; TCRdb's copy has only in-frame clones and leaves some out. Clone size and V and J calls were adopted from that table, with D and trimming inferred from the DNA. The sample has approximately 59,000 clones, about three quarters seen once. The chain employs TRBV7-2 and TRBJ2-1; the D gene is possibly TRBD2 (6 bases). The sequenced material came from peripheral blood. The TCR sequence derives from a man aged 80 or over with acute or convalescent COVID-19. CDR3 sequence reads: CASSLLGGLVYNEQFF. For the CDR3, the DNA is TGTGCCAGCAGCTTACTCGGGGGTCTCGTATACAATGAGCAGTTCTTC.